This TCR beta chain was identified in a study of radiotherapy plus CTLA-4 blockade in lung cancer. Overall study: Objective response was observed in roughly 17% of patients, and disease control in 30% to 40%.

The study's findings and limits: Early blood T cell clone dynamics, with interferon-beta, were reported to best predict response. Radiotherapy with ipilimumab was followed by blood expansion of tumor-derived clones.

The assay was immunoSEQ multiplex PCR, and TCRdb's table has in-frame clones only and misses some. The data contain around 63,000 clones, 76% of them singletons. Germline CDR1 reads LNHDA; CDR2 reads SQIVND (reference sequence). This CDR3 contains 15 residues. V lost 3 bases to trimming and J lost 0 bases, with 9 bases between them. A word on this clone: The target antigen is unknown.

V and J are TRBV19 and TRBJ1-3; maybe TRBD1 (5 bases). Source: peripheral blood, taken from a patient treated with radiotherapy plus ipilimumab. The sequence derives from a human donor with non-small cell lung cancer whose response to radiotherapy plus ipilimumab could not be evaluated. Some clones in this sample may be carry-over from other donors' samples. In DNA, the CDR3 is TGTGCCAGTAGTATTGGGGCGAGCTCTGGAAACACCATATATTTT. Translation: CASSIGASSGNTIYF.